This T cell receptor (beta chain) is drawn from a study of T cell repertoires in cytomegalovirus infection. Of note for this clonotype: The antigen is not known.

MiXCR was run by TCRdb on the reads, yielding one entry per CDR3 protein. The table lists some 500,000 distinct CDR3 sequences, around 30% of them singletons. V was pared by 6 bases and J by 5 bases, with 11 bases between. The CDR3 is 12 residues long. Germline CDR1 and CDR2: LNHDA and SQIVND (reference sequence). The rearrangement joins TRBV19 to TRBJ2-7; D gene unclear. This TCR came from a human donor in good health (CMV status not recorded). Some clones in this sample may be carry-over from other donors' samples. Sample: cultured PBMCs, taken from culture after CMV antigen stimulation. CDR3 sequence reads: CASSPAEDEQYF. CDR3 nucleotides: TGTGCCAGTAGCCCCGCCGAAGACGAGCAGTACTTC.